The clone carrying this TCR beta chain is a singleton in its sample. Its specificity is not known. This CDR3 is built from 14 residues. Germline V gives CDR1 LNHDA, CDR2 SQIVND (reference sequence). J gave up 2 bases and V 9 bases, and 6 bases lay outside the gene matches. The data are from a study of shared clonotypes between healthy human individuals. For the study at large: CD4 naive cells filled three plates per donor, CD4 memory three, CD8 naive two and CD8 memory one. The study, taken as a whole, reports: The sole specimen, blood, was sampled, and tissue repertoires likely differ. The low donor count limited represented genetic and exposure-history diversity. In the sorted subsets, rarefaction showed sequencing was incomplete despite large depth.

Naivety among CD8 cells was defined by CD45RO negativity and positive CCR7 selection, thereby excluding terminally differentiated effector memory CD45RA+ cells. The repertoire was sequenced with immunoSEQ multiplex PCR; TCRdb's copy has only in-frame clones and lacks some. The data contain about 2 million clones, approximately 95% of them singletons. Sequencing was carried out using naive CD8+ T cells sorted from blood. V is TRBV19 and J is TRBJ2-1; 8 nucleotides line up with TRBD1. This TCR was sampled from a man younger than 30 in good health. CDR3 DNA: TGTGCCAGCAAAGGACAGGGCCCCTACAATGAGCAGTTCTTC. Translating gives CASKGQGPYNEQFF.